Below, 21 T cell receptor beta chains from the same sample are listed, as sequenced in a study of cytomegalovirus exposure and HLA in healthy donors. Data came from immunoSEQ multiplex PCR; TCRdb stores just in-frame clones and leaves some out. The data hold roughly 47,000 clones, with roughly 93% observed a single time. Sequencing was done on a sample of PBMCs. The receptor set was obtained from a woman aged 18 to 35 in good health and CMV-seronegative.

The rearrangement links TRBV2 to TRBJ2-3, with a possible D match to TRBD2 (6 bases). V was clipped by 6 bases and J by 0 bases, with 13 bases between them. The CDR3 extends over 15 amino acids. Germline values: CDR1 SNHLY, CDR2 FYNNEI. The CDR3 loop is CASSIAALSTDTQYF. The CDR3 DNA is TGTGCCAGCAGCATAGCGGCTTTGAGCACAGATACGCAGTATTTT.

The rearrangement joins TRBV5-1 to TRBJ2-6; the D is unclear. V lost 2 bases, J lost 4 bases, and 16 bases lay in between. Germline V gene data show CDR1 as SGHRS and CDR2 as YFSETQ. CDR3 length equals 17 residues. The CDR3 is CASSFNGLVEGANVLTF. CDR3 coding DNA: TGCGCCAGCAGCTTTAATGGTTTGGTTGAGGGGGCCAACGTCCTGACTTTC.

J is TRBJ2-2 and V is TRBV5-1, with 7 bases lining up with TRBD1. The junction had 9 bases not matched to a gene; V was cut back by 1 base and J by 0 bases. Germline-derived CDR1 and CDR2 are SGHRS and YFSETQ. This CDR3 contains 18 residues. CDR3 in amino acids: CASSLNPLGTANTGELFF. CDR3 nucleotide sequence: TGCGCCAGCAGCTTGAATCCCCTCGGGACAGCGAACACCGGGGAGCTGTTTTTT.

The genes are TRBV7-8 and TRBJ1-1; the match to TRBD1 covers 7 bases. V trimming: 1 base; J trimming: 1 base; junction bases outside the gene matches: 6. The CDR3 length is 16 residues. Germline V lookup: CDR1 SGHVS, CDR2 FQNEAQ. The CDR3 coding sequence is TGTGCCAGCAGCTTAGTGGGGACAGCCTGGAACACTGAAGCTTTCTTT. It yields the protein CASSLVGTAWNTEAFF.

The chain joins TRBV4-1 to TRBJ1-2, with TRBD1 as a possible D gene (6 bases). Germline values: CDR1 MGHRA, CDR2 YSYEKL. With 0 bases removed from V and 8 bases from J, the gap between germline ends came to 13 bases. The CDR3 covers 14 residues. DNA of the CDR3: TGCGCCAGCAGCCAAGAAAAACAGGGTAGAGGCTACACCTTC. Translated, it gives CASSQEKQGRGYTF.

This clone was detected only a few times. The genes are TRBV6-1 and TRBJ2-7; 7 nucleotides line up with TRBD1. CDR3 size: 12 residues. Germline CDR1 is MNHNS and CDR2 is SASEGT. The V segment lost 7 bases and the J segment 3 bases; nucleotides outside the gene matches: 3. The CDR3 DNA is TGTGCCAGCAAAGGGGACAGCTACGAGCAGTACTTC. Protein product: CASKGDSYEQYF.

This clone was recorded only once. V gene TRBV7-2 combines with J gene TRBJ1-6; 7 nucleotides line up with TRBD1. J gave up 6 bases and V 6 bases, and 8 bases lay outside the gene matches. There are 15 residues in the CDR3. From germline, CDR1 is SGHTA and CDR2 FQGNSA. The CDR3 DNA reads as TGTGCCAGCAGACAAGACAGGGTCTTTAATTCACCCCTCCACTTT. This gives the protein CASRQDRVFNSPLHF.

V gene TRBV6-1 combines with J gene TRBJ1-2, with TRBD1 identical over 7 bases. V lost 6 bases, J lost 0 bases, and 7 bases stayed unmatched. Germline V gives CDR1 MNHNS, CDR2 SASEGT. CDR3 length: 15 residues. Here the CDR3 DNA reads TGTGCCAGCAGGAACGGGACAGCGACTAACTATGGCTACACCTTC. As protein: CASRNGTATNYGYTF.

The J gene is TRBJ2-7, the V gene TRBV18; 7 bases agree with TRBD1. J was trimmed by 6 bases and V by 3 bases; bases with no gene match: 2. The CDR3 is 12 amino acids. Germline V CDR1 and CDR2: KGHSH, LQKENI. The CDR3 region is CASSPPGGEQYF. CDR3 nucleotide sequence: TGTGCCAGCTCACCGCCAGGGGGCGAGCAGTACTTC.

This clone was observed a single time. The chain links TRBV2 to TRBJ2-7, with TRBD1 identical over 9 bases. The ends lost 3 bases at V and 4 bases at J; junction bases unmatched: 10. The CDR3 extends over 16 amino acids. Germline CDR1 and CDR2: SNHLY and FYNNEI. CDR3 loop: CASSDGDRVIPYEQYF. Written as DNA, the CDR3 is TGTGCCAGCAGTGACGGGGACAGGGTAATTCCGTACGAGCAGTACTTC.

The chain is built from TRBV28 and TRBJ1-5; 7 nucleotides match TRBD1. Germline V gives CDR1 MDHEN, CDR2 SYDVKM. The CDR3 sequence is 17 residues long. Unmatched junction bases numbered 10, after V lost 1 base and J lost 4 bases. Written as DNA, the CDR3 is TGTGCCAGCAGTTTATCAGAGACAGGGCCGAGTAATCAGCCCCAGCATTTT. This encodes CASSLSETGPSNQPQHF.

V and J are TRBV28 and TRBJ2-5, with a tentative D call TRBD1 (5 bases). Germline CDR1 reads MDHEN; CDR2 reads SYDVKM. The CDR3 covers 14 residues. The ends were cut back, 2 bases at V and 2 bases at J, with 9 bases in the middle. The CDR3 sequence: CASSLRGAQETQYF. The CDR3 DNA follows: TGTGCCAGCAGTTTACGTGGGGCTCAAGAGACCCAGTACTTC.

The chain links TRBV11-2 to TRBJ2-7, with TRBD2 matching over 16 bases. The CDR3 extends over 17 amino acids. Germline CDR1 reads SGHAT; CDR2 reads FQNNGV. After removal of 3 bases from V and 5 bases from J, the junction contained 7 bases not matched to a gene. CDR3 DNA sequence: TGTGCCAGCAGCTTCGGGACTAGCGGGAGGGCCGGGAACGAGCAGTACTTC. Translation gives CASSFGTSGRAGNEQYF.

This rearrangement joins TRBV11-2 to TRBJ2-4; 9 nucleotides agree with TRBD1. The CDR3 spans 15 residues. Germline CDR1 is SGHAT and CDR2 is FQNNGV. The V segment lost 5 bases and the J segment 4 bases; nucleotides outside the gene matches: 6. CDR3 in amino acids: CASSIMGQGKNIQYF. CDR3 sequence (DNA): TGTGCCAGCAGCATAATGGGACAGGGAAAAAACATTCAGTACTTC.

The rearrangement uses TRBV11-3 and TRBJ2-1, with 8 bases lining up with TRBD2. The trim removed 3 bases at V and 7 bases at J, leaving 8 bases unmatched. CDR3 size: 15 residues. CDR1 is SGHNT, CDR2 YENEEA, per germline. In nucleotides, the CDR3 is TGTGCCAGCAGCTTCACGGGAGGGCTAGCAAATGAGCAGTTCTTC. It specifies CASSFTGGLANEQFF.

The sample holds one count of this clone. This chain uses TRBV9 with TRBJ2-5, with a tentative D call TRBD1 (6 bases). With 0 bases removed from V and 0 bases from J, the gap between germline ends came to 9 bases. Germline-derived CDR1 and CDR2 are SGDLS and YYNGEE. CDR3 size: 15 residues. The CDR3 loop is CASSVGGLHQETQYF. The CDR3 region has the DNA TGTGCCAGCAGCGTAGGGGGGCTGCACCAAGAGACCCAGTACTTC.

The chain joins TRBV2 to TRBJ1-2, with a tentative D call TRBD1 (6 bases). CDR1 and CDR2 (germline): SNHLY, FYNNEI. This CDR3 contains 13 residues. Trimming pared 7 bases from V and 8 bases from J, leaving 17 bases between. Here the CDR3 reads CASTEGTGKGYTF. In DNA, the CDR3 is TGTGCCAGCACAGAAGGTACAGGGAAAGGCTACACCTTC.

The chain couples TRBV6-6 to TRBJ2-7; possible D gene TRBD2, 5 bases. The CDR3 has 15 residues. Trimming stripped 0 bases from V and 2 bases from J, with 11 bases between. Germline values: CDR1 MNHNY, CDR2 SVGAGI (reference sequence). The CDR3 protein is CASSYSKDGAYEQYF. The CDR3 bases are TGTGCCAGCAGTTACTCGAAGGACGGGGCCTACGAGCAGTACTTC.

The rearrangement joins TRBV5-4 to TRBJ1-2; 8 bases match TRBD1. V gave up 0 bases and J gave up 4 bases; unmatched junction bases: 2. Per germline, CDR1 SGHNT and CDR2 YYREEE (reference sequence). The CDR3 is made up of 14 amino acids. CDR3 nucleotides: TGTGCCAGCAGCTTGGACGACAGGGGCTATGGCTACACCTTC. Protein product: CASSLDDRGYGYTF.

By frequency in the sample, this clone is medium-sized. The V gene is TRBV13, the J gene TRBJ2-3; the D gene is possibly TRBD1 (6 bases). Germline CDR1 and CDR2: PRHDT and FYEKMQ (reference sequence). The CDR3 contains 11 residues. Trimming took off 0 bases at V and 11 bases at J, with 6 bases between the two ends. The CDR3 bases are TGTGCCAGCAGCTTAGGACAGGGGCAGTATTTT. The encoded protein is CASSLGQGQYF.

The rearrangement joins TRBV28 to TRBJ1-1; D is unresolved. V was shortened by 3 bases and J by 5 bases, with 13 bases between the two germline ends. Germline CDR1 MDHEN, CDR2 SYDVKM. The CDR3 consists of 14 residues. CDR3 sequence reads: CASSFLQARTEAFF. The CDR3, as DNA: TGTGCCAGCAGTTTTCTCCAGGCCCGAACTGAAGCTTTCTTT.